This T cell receptor (beta chain) emerged from a study of T cell responses to AZD1222 COVID-19 vaccine. Sequencing used immunoSEQ multiplex PCR; TCRdb keeps in-frame clones, though not all of them. The sample yields approximately 140,000 clones, approximately 78% seen once. Germline V lookup: CDR1 SGHRS, CDR2 YFSETQ. V was shortened by 0 bases and J by 7 bases, with 7 bases between the two germline ends. CDR3 size: 12 residues. Findings of the study overall: Only 5 or 6 individuals given AZD1222 were seropositive at baseline. The peak T cell response came first, and repertoires were sampled only after it. Spike-spanning, vaccine-associated CD4 TCRs were dominant at 160-218 and 743-854. In a largely white British group with more females than males, clonal diversity was possibly underestimated.

Worth noting for this clone: Antigen specificity is unknown.

Sequenced here: peripheral blood, sampled on day 0 of MenACWY control vaccination. The chain has TRBV5-1 and TRBJ1-2; D uncertain. The TCR originated in an adult in good health. In DNA form, the CDR3 reads TGCGCCAGCAGCTTGGACAACGGTGGCTACACCTTC. Translating it yields CASSLDNGGYTF.